These 2 T cell receptor beta chains originate from one sample sequenced in a study of blood T cell repertoires in COVID-19. Only in-frame clones appear in the TCRdb table, and some are missing; sequencing was by immunoSEQ multiplex PCR. Of about 380,000 clones listed, roughly 90% are singletons. The specimen was peripheral blood. These receptors were collected from a man between 18 and 35 years old with active or convalescent COVID-19.

This clone came up once. The chain recombines TRBV11-1 with TRBJ2-1; 8 bases are a match to TRBD1. In germline, CDR1 is SGHAT, CDR2 FQDESV (reference sequence). The length of the CDR3 is 15 residues. V was pared by 5 bases and J by 0 bases, with 3 bases of the junction left unmatched. CDR3 nucleotide sequence: TGTGCCAGCAGCCACAGGGGGTTCTCCTACAATGAGCAGTTCTTC. It yields the protein CASSHRGFSYNEQFF.

The rearrangement joins TRBV28 to TRBJ2-2; a weak D match, TRBD2 (6 bases). Looked up from germline, CDR1 is MDHEN and CDR2 is SYDVKM. V lost 4 bases to trimming and J lost 7 bases, with 13 bases between them. The CDR3 consists of 14 residues. The CDR3 DNA sequence: TGTGCCAGCAGTTCACGGGGGAGTCGCGGGGAGCTGTTTTTT. Encoded protein: CASSSRGSRGELFF. Full variable domain (remainder filled in from reference TRBV28 and TRBJ2-2): DVKVTQSSRYLVKRTGEKVFLECVQDMDHENMFWYRQDPGLGLRLIYFSYDVKMKEKGDIPEGYSVSREKKERFSLILESASTNQTSMYLCASSSRGSRGELFFGEGSRLTVL.